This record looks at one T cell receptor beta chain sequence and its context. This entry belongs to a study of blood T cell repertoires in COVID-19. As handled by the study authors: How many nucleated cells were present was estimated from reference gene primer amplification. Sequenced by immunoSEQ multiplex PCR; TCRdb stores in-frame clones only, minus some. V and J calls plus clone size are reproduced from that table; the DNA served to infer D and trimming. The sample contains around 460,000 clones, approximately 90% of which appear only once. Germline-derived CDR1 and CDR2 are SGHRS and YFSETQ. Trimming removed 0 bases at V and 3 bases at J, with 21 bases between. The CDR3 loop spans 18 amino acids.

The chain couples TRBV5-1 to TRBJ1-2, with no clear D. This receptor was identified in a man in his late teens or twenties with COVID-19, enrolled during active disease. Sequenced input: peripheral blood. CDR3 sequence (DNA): TGCGCCAGCAGCTTGGACGAGGAGGCAAGGTCAGTGGACTATGGCTACACCTTC. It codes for CASSLDEEARSVDYGYTF.